A single sample gave rise to the 14 T cell receptor beta chains below, sequenced in a study of T cells in Graves' hyperthyroidism and ophthalmopathy. RNA transcripts gave rise to amplified TCR beta CDR3 regions. RT-PCR in the first round (using the HTBI primer set) targeted the TCR CDR3. MiXCR was run by TCRdb on the multiplex PCR reads, yielding one entry per CDR3 protein. The sample consists of 650,000 to 700,000 distinct CDR3 sequences, around a sixth of them appearing once. Sequencing input: blood. The receptors were sampled from a man aged 45-65 years with Graves' hyperthyroidism.

Many counts were recorded for this clonotype. This chain links TRBV28 with TRBJ2-7; no clear D. The ends were cut back, 6 bases at V and 4 bases at J, with 7 bases in the middle. Germline CDR1 and CDR2: MDHEN and SYDVKM. This CDR3 has 11 amino acids. CDR3 sequence reads: CASRKFYEQYF. DNA of the CDR3: TGTGCCAGCAGAAAATTTTACGAGCAGTACTTC.

The chain joins TRBV4-1 to TRBJ2-7; the D is unclear. The CDR3 covers 14 residues. Germline-derived CDR1 and CDR2 are MGHRA and YSYEKL. Trimming removed 0 bases at V and 5 bases at J, with 11 bases between. The CDR3 loop is CASSQDFTAHEQYF. As DNA, the CDR3 is TGCGCCAGCAGCCAAGATTTTACAGCCCACGAGCAGTACTTC.

The V and J genes are TRBV19 and TRBJ2-5, with 13 bases lining up with TRBD2. The V and J ends lost 6 bases and 0 bases, in that order; junction bases with no gene match: 7. The germline V gene has CDR1 LNHDA and CDR2 SQIVND (reference sequence). The CDR3 loop spans 17 amino acids. Here the CDR3 DNA reads TGTGCCAGTAGCCGGACTAGCGGGAGCAGTTACCAAGAGACCCAGTACTTC. Its protein product is CASSRTSGSSYQETQYF. The variable domain in full, with the rest retrieved from reference TRBV19 and TRBJ2-5, is DGGITQSPKYLFRKEGQNVTLSCEQNLNHDAMYWYRQDPGQGLRLIYYSQIVNDFQKGDIAEGYSVSREKKESFPLTVTSAQKNPTAFYLCASSRTSGSSYQETQYFGPGTRLLVL.

The table lists this clonotype with a few counts. V and J are TRBV7-6 and TRBJ2-2; no clear D gene. Between the trimmed V and J ends, which lost 5 bases and 3 bases, there was a span of 10 bases. Germline CDR1 is SGHVS and CDR2 is FNYEAQ. The CDR3 contains 14 residues. The CDR3 sequence: CASSVRGDTGELFF. In DNA, the CDR3 is TGTGCCAGCAGCGTTCGAGGAGACACCGGGGAGCTGTTTTTT.

In its sample, this clonotype was seen many times. The chain couples TRBV28 to TRBJ2-2; TRBD1 matches at 12 bases. The trim removed 5 bases at V and 9 bases at J, leaving 4 bases unmatched. Germline-derived CDR1 and CDR2 are MDHEN and SYDVKM. The CDR3 length is 14 residues. The CDR3 protein is CASSRGQGARELFF. The CDR3 DNA follows: TGTGCCAGCAGTCGGGGACAGGGGGCGCGGGAGCTGTTTTTT. Together with reference TRBV28 and TRBJ2-2, the CDR3 gives the full variable domain: DVKVTQSSRYLVKRTGEKVFLECVQDMDHENMFWYRQDPGLGLRLIYFSYDVKMKEKGDIPEGYSVSREKKERFSLILESASTNQTSMYLCASSRGQGARELFFGEGSRLTVL.

V is TRBV12-3 or TRBV12-4 and J is TRBJ2-5; D may be TRBD1 or TRBD2 (5 bases each). The CDR3 loop spans 15 amino acids. V was pared by 4 bases and J by 6 bases, with 18 bases between. CDR3 coding DNA: TGTGCCAGCAGTTGGTTGGGGACCTACCCAAAGACCCAGTACTTC. Protein: CASSWLGTYPKTQYF.

The chain joins TRBV29-1 to TRBJ1-1; D remains ambiguous. The CDR3 is 13 residues long. Per the germline V gene, CDR1 is SQVTM and CDR2 is ANQGSEA. V lost 2 bases to trimming and J lost 5 bases, with 12 bases between them. Here the CDR3 DNA reads TGCAGCGTTGAACGGCAGGTAGTTACTGAAGCTTTCTTT. Residues: CSVERQVVTEAFF.

This clonotype was recorded at least ten times. This chain uses TRBV7-2 with TRBJ2-2; no firm D call. This CDR3 spans 13 amino acids. The germline CDR1 and CDR2 sequences are SGHTA and FQGNSA. Trimming took 5 bases from V and 2 from J, leaving 6 bases between them. CDR3 region: CASSAQNTGELFF. In DNA form, the CDR3 reads TGTGCCAGCAGCGCCCAAAACACCGGGGAGCTGTTTTTT.

This rearrangement joins TRBV5-6 to TRBJ1-2; no definite D call. V lost 4 bases to trimming and J lost 8 bases, with 21 bases between them. The CDR3 length is 15 residues. Germline loops: CDR1 SGHDT, CDR2 YYEEEE. The CDR3, as DNA: TGTGCCAGCAGCCCCACTACGGCATCAGTAAGGGGCTACACCTTC. This translates into CASSPTTASVRGYTF.

Ten or more counts support this clonotype. The chain combines TRBV28 with TRBJ1-1; no reliable D call. The germline gives CDR1 MDHEN, CDR2 SYDVKM. V was trimmed by 1 base and J by 1 base, leaving 4 bases between them. The CDR3 runs 13 residues. CDR3 protein: CASSLFQNTEAFF. Here the CDR3 DNA reads TGTGCCAGCAGTTTATTCCAGAACACTGAAGCTTTCTTT.

This clonotype was counted at least ten times. J is TRBJ2-7 and V is TRBV7-3; D not certain. The ends were cut back, 2 bases at V and 0 bases at J, with 11 bases in the middle. The CDR3 spans 15 residues. Germline V gives CDR1 SGHTA, CDR2 FQGTGA. The CDR3 sequence is CASSLYPDPSYEQYF. The CDR3 nucleotides read TGTGCCAGCAGCTTATATCCGGATCCCTCCTACGAGCAGTACTTC. Filled out from reference TRBV7-3 and TRBJ2-7, the complete variable domain reads GAGVSQTPSNKVTEKGKYVELRCDPISGHTALYWYRQSLGQGPEFLIYFQGTGAADDSGLPNDRFFAVRPEGSVSTLKIQRTERGDSAVYLCASSLYPDPSYEQYFGPGTRLTVT.

Ten or more counts support this clonotype. The rearrangement uses TRBV11-2 and TRBJ2-1, with D perhaps TRBD1 or TRBD2 (5 bases each). Germline V gene lookup returns CDR1 SGHAT and CDR2 FQNNGV. CDR3 length: 14 amino acids. V lost 11 bases, J lost 3 bases, and 17 bases lay in between. The CDR3 protein is CASTGQGVYNEQFF. The CDR3 region has the DNA TGTGCCTCAACGGGGCAGGGAGTCTACAATGAGCAGTTCTTC.

This clonotype has ten or more counts. V usage is TRBV12-3 or TRBV12-4 and J usage is TRBJ2-1; D not resolved. The CDR3 consists of 12 residues. With 3 bases removed from V and 5 bases from J, the gap between germline ends came to 5 bases. Here the CDR3 reads CASSFYDNEQFF. The CDR3 DNA is TGTGCCAGCAGTTTTTATGACAATGAGCAGTTCTTC.

This clonotype was counted many times. The chain is built from TRBV2 and TRBJ2-1, with D uncertain. This CDR3 spans 10 amino acids. V lost 2 bases, J lost 12 bases, and 5 bases lay in between. Germline-derived CDR1 and CDR2 are SNHLY and FYNNEI. The CDR3 protein is CASSEHAQFF. For the CDR3, the DNA is TGTGCCAGCAGTGAACATGCGCAGTTCTTC.